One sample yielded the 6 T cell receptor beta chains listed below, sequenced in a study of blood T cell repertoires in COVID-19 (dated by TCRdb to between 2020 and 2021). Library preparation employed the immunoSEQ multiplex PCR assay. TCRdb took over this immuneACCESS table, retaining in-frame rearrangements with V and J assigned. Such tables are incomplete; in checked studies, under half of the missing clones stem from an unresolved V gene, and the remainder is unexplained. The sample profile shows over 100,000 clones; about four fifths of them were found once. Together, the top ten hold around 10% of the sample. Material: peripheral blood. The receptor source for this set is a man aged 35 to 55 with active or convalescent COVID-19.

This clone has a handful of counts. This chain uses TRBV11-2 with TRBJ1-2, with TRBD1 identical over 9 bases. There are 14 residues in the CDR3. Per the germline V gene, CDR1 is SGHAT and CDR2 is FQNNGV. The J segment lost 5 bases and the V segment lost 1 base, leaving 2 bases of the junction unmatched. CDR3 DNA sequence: TGTGCCAGCAGCTTAGTTGGGACAGGGTATGGCTACACCTTC. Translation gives CASSLVGTGYGYTF.

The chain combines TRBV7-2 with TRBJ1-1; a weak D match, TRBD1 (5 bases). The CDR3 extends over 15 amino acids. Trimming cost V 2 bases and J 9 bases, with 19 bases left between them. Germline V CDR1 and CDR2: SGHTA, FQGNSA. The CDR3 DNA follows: TGTGCCAGCAGCTTATTCTCATTTGAAGGGGATCAAGCTTTCTTT. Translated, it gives CASSLFSFEGDQAFF.

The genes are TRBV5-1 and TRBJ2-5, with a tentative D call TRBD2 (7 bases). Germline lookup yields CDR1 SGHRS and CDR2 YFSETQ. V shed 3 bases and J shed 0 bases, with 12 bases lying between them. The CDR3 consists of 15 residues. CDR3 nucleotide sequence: TGCGCCAGCAGCTCAACAGGGAGGGACCAAGAGACCCAGTACTTC. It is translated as CASSSTGRDQETQYF.

For the CDR3, the DNA is TGTGCCAGCAGCTTGAAGGCAGGTTCCTACGAGCAGTACTTC. Protein: CASSLKAGSYEQYF. The chain couples TRBV5-4 to TRBJ2-7; D is uncertain. CDR1 and CDR2 (germline): SGHNT, YYREEE (reference sequence). V gave up 1 base and J gave up 1 base, with 9 bases separating them. The CDR3 is 14 residues long.

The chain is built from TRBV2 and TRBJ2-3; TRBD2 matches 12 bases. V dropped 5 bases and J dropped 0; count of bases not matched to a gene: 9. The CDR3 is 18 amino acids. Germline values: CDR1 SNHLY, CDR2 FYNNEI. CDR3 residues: CASSRELAGGPSTDTQYF. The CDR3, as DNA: TGTGCCAGCAGTAGGGAACTAGCGGGGGGACCTAGCACAGATACGCAGTATTTT.

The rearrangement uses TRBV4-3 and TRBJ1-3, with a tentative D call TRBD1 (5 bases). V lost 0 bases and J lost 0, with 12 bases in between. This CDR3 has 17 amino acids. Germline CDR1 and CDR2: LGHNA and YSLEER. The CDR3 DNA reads TGCGCCAGCAGCCAAGAACAATGGACAAGCTCTGGAAACACCATATATTTT. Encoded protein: CASSQEQWTSSGNTIYF.